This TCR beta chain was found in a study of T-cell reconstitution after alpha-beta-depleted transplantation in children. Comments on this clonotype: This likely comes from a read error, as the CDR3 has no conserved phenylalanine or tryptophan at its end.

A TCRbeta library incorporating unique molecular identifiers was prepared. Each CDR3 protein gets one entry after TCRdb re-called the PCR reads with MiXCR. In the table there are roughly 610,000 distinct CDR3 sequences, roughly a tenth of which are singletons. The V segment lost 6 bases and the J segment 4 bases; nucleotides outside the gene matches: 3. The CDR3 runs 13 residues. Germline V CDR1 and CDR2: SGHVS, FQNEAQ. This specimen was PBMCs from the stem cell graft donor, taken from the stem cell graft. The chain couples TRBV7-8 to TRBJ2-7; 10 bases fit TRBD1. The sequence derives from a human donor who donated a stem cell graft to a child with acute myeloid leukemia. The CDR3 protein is CASSPGQGYEQYY. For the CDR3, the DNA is TGTGCCAGCAGTCCGGGACAGGGGTACGAGCAGTACTAC.